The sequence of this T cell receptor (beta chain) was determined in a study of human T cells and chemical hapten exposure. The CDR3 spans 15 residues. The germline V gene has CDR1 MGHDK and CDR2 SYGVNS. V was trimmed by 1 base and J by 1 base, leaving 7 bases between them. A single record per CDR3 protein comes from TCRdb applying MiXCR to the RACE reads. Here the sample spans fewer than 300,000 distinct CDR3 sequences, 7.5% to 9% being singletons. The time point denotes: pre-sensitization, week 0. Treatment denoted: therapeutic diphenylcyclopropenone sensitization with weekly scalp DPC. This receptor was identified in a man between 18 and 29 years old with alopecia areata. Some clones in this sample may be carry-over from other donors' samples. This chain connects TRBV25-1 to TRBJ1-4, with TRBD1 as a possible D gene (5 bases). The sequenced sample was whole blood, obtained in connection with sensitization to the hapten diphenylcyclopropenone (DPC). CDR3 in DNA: TGTGCCAGCAGTGAATTGGGGGGAACTAATGAAAAACTGTTTTTT. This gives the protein CASSELGGTNEKLFF. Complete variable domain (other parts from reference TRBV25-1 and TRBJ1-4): EADIYQTPRYLVIGTGKKITLECSQTMGHDKMYWYQQDPGMELHLIHYSYGVNSTEKGDLSSESTVSRIRTEHFPLTLESARPSHTSQYLCASSELGGTNEKLFFGSGTQLSVL.